Below are 3 T cell receptor beta chains sequenced from a single sample in a study of CXCR3-negative and CXCR3-positive naive CD8 T cells. TRB cDNA was prepared as libraries by UMI-labeled 5' RACE. From its re-call of the 5' RACE reads, TCRdb lists each CDR3 protein once, without DNA. This sample contains tens of thousands of distinct CDR3 sequences. Sequenced material: naive CXCR3- CD8+ T cells from blood. Subset specified: CD45RO-CCR7+CD27+CD95- naive CD8+ T cells lacking CXCR3 (TNR3-). Receptor source: a human donor in good health. Some clones in this sample may be carry-over from other donors' samples.

The V and J genes are TRBV28 and TRBJ2-7; TCRdb names TRBD2, which stays unverified in the absence of DNA. Germline assignment: CDR1 MDHEN and CDR2 SYDVKM. The CDR3 spans 14 residues. The chain's CDR3 is CASRLIAGNYEQYF. Looking up the rest from reference TRBV28 and TRBJ2-7 gives the full variable domain: DVKVTQSSRYLVKRTGEKVFLECVQDMDHENMFWYRQDPGLGLRLIYFSYDVKMKEKGDIPEGYSVSREKKERFSLILESASTNQTSMYLCASRLIAGNYEQYFGPGTRLTVT.

This chain uses TRBV14 with TRBJ1-2. This CDR3 contains 15 residues. Germline CDR1 reads SGHDN; CDR2 reads FVKESK. The CDR3 loop reads CASSTAGQRADGYTF.

The CDR3 loop is CASRKNSGGIYNEQFF. This chain joins TRBV28 and TRBJ2-1; TCRdb names TRBD2, which stays unverified in the absence of DNA. CDR3 size: 16 residues. Germline V gene lookup returns CDR1 MDHEN and CDR2 SYDVKM.